This T cell receptor (beta chain) was retrieved from a study of blood T cell repertoires in COVID-19. As for the study in general: T cells, B-cell-depleted T cells, or PBMCs supplied cDNA or gDNA.

All enrollees were roughly 18 to 95 years old and from fewer than 30 US areas. Participant-given clinical history determined each cohort assignment. As handled by the study authors: Reference gene primer amplification gave nucleated cell count estimates. Assay: immunoSEQ multiplex PCR; the TCRdb copy retains only in-frame clones and omits some. For V, J and clone size, that table is used; D and trimming come from the DNA. The sample holds a few hundred thousand clones, about 88% seen once. The CDR3 is 14 amino acids. Germline CDR1 is SGDLS and CDR2 is YYNGEE. With V trimmed by 2 bases and J by 4 bases, 3 bases remained unmatched.

The rearrangement links TRBV9 to TRBJ1-1; 9 nucleotides align to TRBD1. This receptor was obtained from a young man with acute COVID-19. The sample was PBMCs or T cells enriched from blood (not recorded which). The CDR3 DNA follows: TGTGCCAGCAGCGTTGGACAGGGGAGCACTGAAGCTTTCTTT. Protein product: CASSVGQGSTEAFF.